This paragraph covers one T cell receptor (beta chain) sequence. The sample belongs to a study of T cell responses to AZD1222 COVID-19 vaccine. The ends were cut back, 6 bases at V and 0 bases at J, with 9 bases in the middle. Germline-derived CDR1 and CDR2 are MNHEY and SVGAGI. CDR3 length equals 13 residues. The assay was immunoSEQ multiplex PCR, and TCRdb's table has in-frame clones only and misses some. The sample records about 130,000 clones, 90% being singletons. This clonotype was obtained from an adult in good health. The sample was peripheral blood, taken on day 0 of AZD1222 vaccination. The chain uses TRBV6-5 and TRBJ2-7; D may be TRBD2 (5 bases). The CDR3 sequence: CASRLTNSYEQYF. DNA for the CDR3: TGTGCCAGCAGGCTGACTAACTCCTACGAGCAGTACTTC.